The rows below give T cell receptor beta chains drawn from one sample of a study of OX40 agonist ivuxolimab in advanced cancers. Profiling relied on immunoSEQ multiplex PCR, and the TCRdb table lists in-frame clones only, not all of them. The table lists 100,000 to 150,000 clones, approximately 94% of them singletons. The input for sequencing was CD4+ or CD8+ T cells sorted from blood, taken in a trial of the OX40 agonist ivuxolimab. Every receptor here comes from an adult with an advanced solid tumor such as melanoma, head and neck, liver or kidney cancer. CDR3s leave out the opening cysteine and the closing phenylalanine or tryptophan.

V: TRBV6-1; length: 12; CDR3: VISGANGYNEQF
V: TRBV19; length: 11; CDR3: ASRQVWGPEAF
V: TRBV7-2; length: 12; CDR3: ASSTPDGPGGLF
V: TRBV4-3; length: 19; CDR3: ASSQDHGDPGRGYWADTQY
V: TRBV9; length: 15; CDR3: ASSVWGRGQNTGELF
V: TRBV7-4; length: 14; CDR3: ASSSPQPGIVDEQY
V: TRBV5-3; length: 14; CDR3: ARSYNPQGPNTEAF
V: TRBV13; length: 10; CDR3: ASSLGLDTQY
V: TRBV5-1; length: 15; CDR3: ASSAGTGGFGTGELF
V: TRBV4-3; length: 13; CDR3: ASSQTGGGAYEQY
V: TRBV18; length: 10; CDR3: ASSPGLDTQY
V: TRBV7-9; length: 17; CDR3: ASGPTGTRGRVGTDTQY
V: TRBV30; length: 14; CDR3: AWSRQVGPWSNEQF
V: TRBV7-9; length: 12; CDR3: ASSLDRGQGTQY
V: TRBV19; length: 13; CDR3: ASFPVGQGSHGYT
V: TRBV6-1; length: 12; CDR3: ASSEEVPPYEQY
V: TRBV7-2; length: 13; CDR3: ASSLAQGRGVEAF
V: TRBV7-9; length: 9; CDR3: ASSLAPEAF
V: TRBV11-2; length: 11; CDR3: ASSLVGVRELF
V: TRBV30; length: 13; CDR3: AWSKPGGFTGELF
V: TRBV14; length: 14; CDR3: ASSKLAGTSTDTQY
V: TRBV28; length: 13; CDR3: ASSLNQGSNQPQH
V: TRBV6-5; length: 12; CDR3: ASSYDRGRTEAF
V: TRBV10-3; length: 15; CDR3: AISLRQGSYPNTEAF
V: TRBV29-1; length: 12; CDR3: SVDVSGARTEAF
V: TRBV18; length: 14; CDR3: ASSPRLAGFYNEQF
V: TRBV11-2; length: 12; CDR3: ASSPPGGQETQY
V: TRBV6-6; length: 11; CDR3: ASRRTGGDGYT
V: TRBV7-2; length: 10; CDR3: ASSFRGRDAF
V: TRBV27; length: 11; CDR3: ASSPGQDYEQY
V: TRBV18; length: 13; CDR3: ASSRASGNTDTQY
V: TRBV6-6; length: 11; CDR3: ASSFSRHQPQH
V: TRBV10-3; length: 11; CDR3: AISKGQGGEQY
V: TRBV29-1; length: 10; CDR3: SGGDPLDTQY
V: TRBV10-3; length: 13; CDR3: AISELTGTEEKLF
V: TRBV5-1; length: 12; CDR3: ASSLVTKGTEAF
V: TRBV5-1; length: 13; CDR3: ASSRDGGESSPLH
V: TRBV4-1; length: 13; CDR3: ASSHREGARTEAF
V: TRBV7-9; length: 16; CDR3: ASSLGGGTGWGNTEAF
V: TRBV5-1; length: 11; CDR3: ASSSDPNSPLH
V: TRBV6-6; length: 14; CDR3: ASSFRQGATNEKLF